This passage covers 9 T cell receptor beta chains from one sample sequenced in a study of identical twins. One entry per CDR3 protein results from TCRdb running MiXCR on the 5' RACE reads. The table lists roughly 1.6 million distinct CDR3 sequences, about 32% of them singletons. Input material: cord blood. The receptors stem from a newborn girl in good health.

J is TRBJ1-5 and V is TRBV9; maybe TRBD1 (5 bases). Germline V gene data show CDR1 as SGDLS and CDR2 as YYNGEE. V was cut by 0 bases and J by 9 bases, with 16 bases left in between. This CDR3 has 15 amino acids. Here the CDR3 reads CASSVGEGAQWPQHF. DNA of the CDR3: TGTGCCAGCAGCGTAGGGGAAGGGGCCCAATGGCCCCAGCATTTT.

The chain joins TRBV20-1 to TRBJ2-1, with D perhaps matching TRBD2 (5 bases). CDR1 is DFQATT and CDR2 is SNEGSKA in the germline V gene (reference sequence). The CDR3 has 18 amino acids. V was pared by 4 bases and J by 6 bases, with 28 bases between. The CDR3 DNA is TGCAGTGCTAACCCCCACCCACGCACAGTCGCGGGCCCCAATGAGCAGTTCTTC. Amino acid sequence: CSANPHPRTVAGPNEQFF.

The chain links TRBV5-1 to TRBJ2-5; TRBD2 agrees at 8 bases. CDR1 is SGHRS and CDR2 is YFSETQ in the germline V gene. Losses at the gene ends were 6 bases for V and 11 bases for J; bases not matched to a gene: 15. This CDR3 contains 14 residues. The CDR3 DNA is TGCGCCAGCAAGAGCGGGAGAGCAGTCCATGAGCAGTACTTC. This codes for CASKSGRAVHEQYF.

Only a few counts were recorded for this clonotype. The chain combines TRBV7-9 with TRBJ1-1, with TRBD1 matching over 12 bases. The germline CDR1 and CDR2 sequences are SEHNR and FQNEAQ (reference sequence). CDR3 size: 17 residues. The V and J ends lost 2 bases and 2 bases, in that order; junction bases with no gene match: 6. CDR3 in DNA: TGTGCCAGCAGCTTACCCCCCGGGACAGGGGGCAACACTGAAGCTTTCTTT. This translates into CASSLPPGTGGNTEAFF. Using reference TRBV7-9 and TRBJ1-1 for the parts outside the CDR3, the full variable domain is DTGVSQNPRHKITKRGQNVTFRCDPISEHNRLYWYRQTLGQGPEFLTYFQNEAQLEKSRLLSDRFSAERPKGSFSTLEIQRTEQGDSAMYLCASSLPPGTGGNTEAFFGQGTRLTVV.

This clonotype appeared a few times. CDR3 sequence (DNA): TGTGCCAGCAGCAAAACCTACGGACAGGGGAGTTCACCCCTCCACTTT. Its translation is CASSKTYGQGSSPLHF. J is TRBJ1-6 and V is TRBV21-1; the tabulated D call, TRBD1, remains unverified against the DNA. TRBV21-1 counts as a pseudogene. The CDR3 runs 16 residues.

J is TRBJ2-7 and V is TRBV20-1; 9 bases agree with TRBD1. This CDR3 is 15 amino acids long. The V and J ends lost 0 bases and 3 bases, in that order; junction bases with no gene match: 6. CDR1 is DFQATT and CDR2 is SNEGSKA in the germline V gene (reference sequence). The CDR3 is CSARDPGQGFYEQYF. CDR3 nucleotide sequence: TGCAGTGCTAGAGATCCGGGACAGGGCTTCTACGAGCAGTACTTC.

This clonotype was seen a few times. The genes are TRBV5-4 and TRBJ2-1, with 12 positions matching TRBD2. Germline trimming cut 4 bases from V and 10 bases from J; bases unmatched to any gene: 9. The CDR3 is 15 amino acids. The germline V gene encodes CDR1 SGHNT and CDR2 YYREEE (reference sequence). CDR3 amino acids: CASSVTSGSLGEQFF. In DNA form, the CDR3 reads TGTGCCAGCAGCGTGACTAGCGGGAGCCTGGGCGAGCAGTTCTTC.

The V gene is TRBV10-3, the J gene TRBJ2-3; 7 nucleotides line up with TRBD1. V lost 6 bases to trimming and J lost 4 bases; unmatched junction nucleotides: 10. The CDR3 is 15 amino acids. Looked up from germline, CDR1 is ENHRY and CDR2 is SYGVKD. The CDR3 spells CAISQYRGRSDTQYF. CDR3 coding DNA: TGTGCCATCAGCCAATACAGGGGCAGGTCAGATACGCAGTATTTT.

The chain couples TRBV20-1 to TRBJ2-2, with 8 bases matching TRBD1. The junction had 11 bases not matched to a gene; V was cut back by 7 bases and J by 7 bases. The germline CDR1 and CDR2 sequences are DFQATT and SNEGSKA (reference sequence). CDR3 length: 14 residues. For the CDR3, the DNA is TGCAGTGTTTCCAAAGGGACAGGCAGCGGGGAGCTGTTTTTT. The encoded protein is CSVSKGTGSGELFF.